This T cell receptor (beta chain) came from a study of blood T cell repertoires in COVID-19. Study background: The analysed material was cDNA or gDNA that came from T cells, B-cell-depleted T cells, or PBMCs.

Authors' processing steps: Amplifying reference gene primers gave estimates of nucleated cell counts. Here immunoSEQ multiplex PCR was the method, and the copy in TCRdb shows in-frame clones only, minus some. V and J calls and clone size are given by that table; D and trimming were obtained from the DNA. The repertoire includes tens of thousands of clones, 82% of them detected once, and roughly an eighth sits in the top ten. Germline CDR1 and CDR2: LGHNA and YSLEER. The ends were cut back, 3 bases at V and 5 bases at J, with 17 bases in the middle. The CDR3 length is 16 residues. This TCR was recovered from a woman older than 75 with acute or convalescent COVID-19. This chain joins TRBV4-3 and TRBJ2-1, with D perhaps TRBD1 (5 bases). The sample consisted of peripheral blood. This CDR3 is CASSQGQGVRNNEQFF. CDR3 sequence (DNA): TGCGCCAGCAGCCAGGGGCAGGGCGTCAGAAACAATGAGCAGTTCTTC.